This record concerns one T cell receptor beta chain sequence. Sequencing used immunoSEQ multiplex PCR; TCRdb keeps in-frame clones, though not all of them. The sample includes roughly 130,000 clones, about 93% of them seen just once. This entry is derived from a study of control samples from healthy donors and cancer patients. Germline V gene data show CDR1 as SGHKS and CDR2 as YYEKEE (reference sequence). Deletions cut 7 bases from V and 0 bases from J, with 16 bases between. The CDR3 sequence is 15 residues long. The receptor was isolated from a man over 45 with head and neck cancer. Sequencing was done on a sample of PBMCs. The J gene is TRBJ1-2, the V gene TRBV5-5, with D unresolved. The CDR3 DNA is TGTGCCAGCGATCGGTCCCTCACCACTAACTATGGCTACACCTTC. Translated, it gives CASDRSLTTNYGYTF.